Detailed here is one TCR beta chain. Per germline, CDR1 DFQATT and CDR2 SNEGSKA (reference sequence). J gave up 2 bases and V 2 bases, and 6 bases lay outside the gene matches. The CDR3 is made up of 15 amino acids. These data belong to a study of T-cell reconstitution after alpha-beta-depleted transplantation in children. Using unique molecular identifiers, the investigators prepared the TCRbeta library. Using its own MiXCR run on the PCR reads, TCRdb lists one record per CDR3 protein. Here the sample spans 100,000 to 120,000 distinct CDR3 sequences, 5% to 7% being singletons. The chain links TRBV20-1 to TRBJ2-3; TRBD2 matches at 8 bases. Sequenced material: PBMCs, mostly from graft donor cells, taken 360 days after TCRalphabeta/CD19-depleted stem cell transplant. This TCR was recovered from a male patient between 2 and 15 years old who had a stem cell transplant for acute lymphoblastic leukemia, so the T cells may come from the graft donor. CDR3 sequence (DNA): TGCAGTGCTAGAAAGACTAGCGTCCACACAGATACGCAGTATTTT. Protein product: CSARKTSVHTDTQYF.